This is a list of T cell receptor beta chains from one sample in a study of monozygotic twins with inflammatory bowel disease. TCRdb reprocessed the 5' RACE reads, with one entry per CDR3 protein and no DNA. The table counts a few hundred thousand distinct CDR3 sequences; roughly 1.5% lies in the top ten. Sequenced material: blood. The source is a human donor with ulcerative colitis or Crohn's disease, or a healthy co-twin of an affected twin (not recorded which). Each CDR3 is given with its conserved first and last residue.

V gene	J gene	CDR3 protein
TRBV7-2	TRBJ2-7	CASSPQGTTYEQYF
TRBV6-5	TRBJ2-5	CASSRNREETQYF
TRBV7-8	TRBJ2-2	CASSFGQATGELFF
TRBV7-8	TRBJ2-3	CASSIIGLAGGISTDTQYF
TRBV20-1	TRBJ1-6	CSARPQGASPLHF
TRBV29-1	TRBJ1-1	CSVESRGAAFF
TRBV27	TRBJ1-5	CASSLMGGRNQPQHF
TRBV20-1	TRBJ1-5	CSARSGPFSQPQHF
TRBV7-6	TRBJ2-1	CASSFQQGRHEQFF
TRBV6-1	TRBJ2-3	CASVGLAGNTDTQYF
TRBV7-3	TRBJ2-3	CASSFLASGGVRDTQYF
TRBV20-1	TRBJ1-1	CSARGVELNTEAFF
TRBV18	TRBJ2-5	CASSLKAGVKETQYF
TRBV19	TRBJ1-1	CASTRVWNTEAFF
TRBV5-4	TRBJ2-3	CASSLALTSGAASTDTQYF
TRBV18	TRBJ2-7	CASSPPAGPYEQYF
TRBV6-2/TRBV6-3	TRBJ2-7	CASSYSGNYEQYF
TRBV5-1	TRBJ2-6	CASMVGATSGANVLTF
TRBV5-1	TRBJ2-3	CASSTGGSTDTQYF
TRBV15	TRBJ1-1	CATSREQGDTEAFF
TRBV29-1	TRBJ2-1	CSVGQGARYNEQFF
TRBV5-1	TRBJ1-3	CASSLSLGARSGNTIYF
TRBV11-2	TRBJ1-1	CASRQGQGLHTEAFF
TRBV3-1	TRBJ2-2	CASGPPKGANTGELFF
TRBV3-1	TRBJ1-5	CASSQDGDSNQPQHF
TRBV11-2	TRBJ2-2	CASSLDHRQGSGELFF
TRBV6-6	TRBJ2-7	CASSLRFHEQYF
TRBV7-8	TRBJ1-5	CASSLVRFGQPQHF
TRBV7-6	TRBJ2-1	CASSLVPSGVEGPRSEQFF
TRBV5-1	TRBJ2-7	CASSLLKGAYEQHF
TRBV5-1	TRBJ1-2	CASSPSGQSFYGYTF
TRBV11-2	TRBJ1-1	CASSPRGGTEAFF
TRBV7-9	TRBJ2-1	CASSPPDRGLNEQFF
TRBV25-1	TRBJ2-5	CASSEGKRSHQETQYF
TRBV5-1	TRBJ1-1	CASSLLAGGNTEAFF
TRBV9	TRBJ1-3	CASSPRPGGGNTIYF
TRBV10-3	TRBJ2-6	CAISEQPSSSGANVLTF
TRBV12-3/TRBV12-4	TRBJ1-1	CASSRGPLKAFF
TRBV7-2	TRBJ2-3	CASSSGTWAPDTQYF
TRBV4-1	TRBJ2-2	CASSPLSFDGFTGTGELFF
TRBV18	TRBJ2-7	CASSPLGQGDYEQYF
TRBV5-5	TRBJ2-1	CASSFAGPGYNEQFF
TRBV20-1	TRBJ2-1	CSAYGNSKNNEQFF
TRBV5-6	TRBJ2-1	CASSLDSVNEQFF
TRBV7-9	TRBJ2-1	CASSPLADLYNEQFF
TRBV12-3/TRBV12-4	TRBJ1-2	CASSPNRLDGYTF
TRBV2	TRBJ2-1	CASTQGPNEQFF
TRBV6-5	TRBJ2-1	CASSYGRRLLGDEQFF
TRBV5-8	TRBJ1-3	CASSLLVGRAGNTIYF
TRBV6-5	TRBJ2-7	CASSSSPFYYEQYF
TRBV15	TRBJ2-5	CATSRGLGGETQYF
TRBV5-1	TRBJ2-7	CASSLVSGTYEQYF
TRBV20-1	TRBJ2-5	CSANGLPLTETQYF
TRBV6-5	TRBJ2-7	CATQVSYEQYF
TRBV20-1	TRBJ1-1	CSARSGQTAEAFF
TRBV18	TRBJ2-5	CASSPGVRETQYF
TRBV19	TRBJ2-7	CASSIEGSYEQYF
TRBV6-1	TRBJ2-4	CATARDTRVRDIQYF
TRBV6-6	TRBJ1-1	CASWRNENTEAFF
TRBV15	TRBJ1-1	CATSRDPGQPLNTEAFF